This T cell receptor (beta chain) was recorded in a study of PD-L1 blockade in urothelial cancer (TCRdb year 2017). With regard to the full study: Every patient began therapy around 2014 and was given atezolizumab 1,200 mg intravenously every 3 weeks. About 85% of the 29 patients were males with bladder-origin urothelial cancer, and about 60% of the 29 reported a prior smoking history. Whole exome sequencing and RNA sequencing of pretreatment tumors were performed alongside TCR sequencing in the same patients. Patients had an ECOG performance status of 0 or 1 and had received between 0 and 3 prior chemotherapy regimens. Somatic, immune and clinical correlates of response to PD-L1 blockade with atezolizumab in urothelial cancer were the focus of an exploratory multi-omic analysis. Durable clinical benefit was defined as a progression-free survival longer than 6 months, and TCR features were additionally tested against progression-free survival and overall survival. Pretreatment tumor samples, along with matched peripheral blood collected serially before and after atezolizumab treatment, underwent TCR sequencing. Blood samples gave a median of about 130,000 T cells and 77,000 or so unique TCRs, with a median clonality of 0.080. Roughly 10 patients reached durable clinical benefit, while some 21 patients did not. Blood samples were analyzed at 3 weeks after treatment start (second dose) and at 6 weeks after treatment start. Twenty-nine patients had pretreatment blood TCR-seq, about 24 had at least one posttreatment blood collection, and about 24 had tumor TCR-seq. What the research found in general, with its limitations: Patients with durable benefit showed greater expansion of tumor-associated TCR clones in peripheral blood 3 weeks after starting treatment (n ≈ 21, p = 0.022). Small sample size (n ≈ 29) and many exploratory analyses mean the results are intended to be hypothesis-generating. Improved progression-free and overall survival was found to be associated with pretreatment peripheral blood TCR clonality below the median.

The CDR3 runs 15 residues from the cysteine to the phenylalanine. Only CDR3 DNA is held: 45 bases, read in frame from base 1. Via the germline V gene (reference sequence), CDR1 is LNHDA and CDR2 SQIVND. Trimming accounts for 7 bases at V and 1 base at J, while the number of junction bases matched to no gene is 7. Synthetic TCR analog templates were spiked into each PCR so that absolute template abundance could be estimated from read counts. TCRbeta CDR3 regions were amplified from genomic DNA with bias-controlled V and J gene primers using the immunoSEQ assay. Rearranged TCRbeta segments were sequenced at approximately 20X coverage. Per the authors' processing: Clustering was used to correct sequencing errors, and CDR3s were annotated against IMGT so that V, D and J genes could be assigned. Out-of-frame and stop-codon sequences were excluded, and only productive TCRbeta rearrangements were used in downstream analyses. Clonality was computed as one minus Shannon entropy normalized by the log of the number of unique productive sequences. Clones differing between time points or between blood and tumor were identified by Fisher's exact test with Benjamini-Hochberg correction at adjusted p below 0.01. TCRdb mirrors the immuneACCESS table, restricted to in-frame sequences. Some clones are absent from its copies; in checked studies, under half trace to an unresolved V gene, and the reason for the others is unknown. Clone size and the V and J calls come from that table; the DNA yielded D and trimming. The sample yields about 30,000 clones; approximately 80% were counted once. 15% to 18% of the sample lies in the top ten.

The intended sense of this specimen's time point label: pretreatment peripheral blood. A cohort of 30 or so patients with locally advanced or metastatic urothelial carcinoma, treated at Memorial Sloan Kettering on a trial protocol, was included. Peripheral blood mononuclear cells were collected from each patient pretreatment and during treatment, giving between 1 and 8 total time points per patient. The Qiagen DNeasy Blood extraction kit was used to purify genomic DNA from total PBMCs and from tumor samples. PBMCs were collected pretreatment and during treatment, and were isolated and stored as previously described. This clone was recorded a few times. No cognate antigen has been identified for it. Base quality data are lacking; no much larger clone is found one base away.

This clonotype originated in a man in his sixties with urothelial cancer. The receptor chain draws on TRBV19 and TRBJ2-3; a stretch of 8 junction bases matches TRBD2. Sequenced material: PBMCs, taken around atezolizumab (anti-PD-L1) treatment. CDR3 reads: CASTPSGLGTDTQYF. The base sequence is TGTGCCAGTACCCCATCGGGACTAGGCACAGATACGCAGTATTTT. Supplemented by the reference TRBV19 and TRBJ2-3 proteins around the CDR3, the complete variable domain is DGGITQSPKYLFRKEGQNVTLSCEQNLNHDAMYWYRQDPGQGLRLIYYSQIVNDFQKGDIAEGYSVSREKKESFPLTVTSAQKNPTAFYLCASTPSGLGTDTQYFGPGTRLTVL.